This passage covers 21 T cell receptor beta chains from one sample sequenced in a study of T cell changes during pregnancy in multiple sclerosis. Generated by immunoSEQ multiplex PCR, the TCRdb table keeps only in-frame clones and is missing some. The sample lists tens of thousands of clones, around 89% occurring once. The source was CD4+ T cells from peripheral blood mononuclear cells, collected in the first trimester of pregnancy. The receptors were gathered from a female donor with multiple sclerosis, enrolled in a pregnancy study.

This clone was seen more than once but under ten times. The V call is TRBV19, the J call TRBJ1-4; 9 bases are a match to TRBD1. Germline V gives CDR1 LNHDA, CDR2 SQIVND (reference sequence). J gave up 5 bases and V 10 bases, and 2 bases lay outside the gene matches. The CDR3 is made up of 12 amino acids. The CDR3 here is CATGTGNEKLFF. The CDR3 DNA sequence: TGTGCCACTGGGACAGGGAATGAAAAACTGTTTTTT.

V gene TRBV7-3 combines with J gene TRBJ2-3; a weak D match, TRBD2 (6 bases). Trimming took 2 bases from V and 4 from J, leaving 16 bases between them. CDR3 length equals 16 residues. CDR1 is SGHTA, CDR2 FQGTGA, per germline. The CDR3 region has the DNA TGTGCCAGCAGCTTATCGGGCGGGGTTCCTCCAGATACGCAGTATTTT. Protein product: CASSLSGGVPPDTQYF.

In this sample, this clone turned up once. V gene TRBV11-2 combines with J gene TRBJ2-3; tentatively, D is TRBD2 (6 bases). V lost 3 bases and J lost 6, with 16 bases in between. The CDR3 runs 15 residues. Germline CDR1 reads SGHAT; CDR2 reads FQNNGV. This chain's CDR3 is CASSLEGFGGDTQYF. DNA of the CDR3: TGTGCCAGCAGCTTGGAGGGTTTTGGGGGGGATACGCAGTATTTT.

V usage is TRBV5-4 and J usage is TRBJ2-5, with 8 bases that match TRBD2. Losses at the gene ends were 1 base for V and 3 bases for J; bases not matched to a gene: 2. CDR1 is SGHNT, CDR2 YYREEE, per germline (reference sequence). The CDR3 contains 14 residues. The CDR3 DNA follows: TGTGCCAGCAGCTTGCGGGGGGGGAAAGAGACCCAGTACTTC. It specifies CASSLRGGKETQYF.

The rearrangement joins TRBV7-9 to TRBJ2-2; 11 nucleotides agree with TRBD2. V trimming: 2 bases; J trimming: 7 bases; junction bases outside the gene matches: 6. This CDR3 is built from 16 residues. Germline lookup yields CDR1 SEHNR and CDR2 FQNEAQ (reference sequence). The CDR3 DNA reads as TGTGCCAGCAGCTTACTGACTAGCGGGGAGAGCGGGGAGCTGTTTTTT. This gives the protein CASSLLTSGESGELFF.

DNA for the CDR3: TGCGCCAGCAGCTTGGCCTGGGACAGGGGGCGGTACGAGCAGTACTTC. Translated: CASSLAWDRGRYEQYF. The V call is TRBV5-1, the J call TRBJ2-7; 12 bases line up with TRBD1. After removal of 0 bases from V and 4 bases from J, the junction contained 5 bases not matched to a gene. This CDR3 is 16 amino acids long. Germline CDR1 SGHRS, CDR2 YFSETQ.

This chain joins TRBV11-3 and TRBJ1-2, with D tentatively TRBD1 (5 bases). V was pared by 5 bases and J by 0 bases, with 10 bases between. This CDR3 region has 14 residues. In germline, CDR1 is SGHNT, CDR2 YENEEA. The CDR3: CASSPATANYGYTF. The CDR3 coding sequence is TGTGCCAGCAGCCCCGCGACAGCTAACTATGGCTACACCTTC.

This CDR3 reads CASSSHDRVDGYTF. In DNA, the CDR3 is TGTGCCAGCAGTTCCCACGACAGGGTGGATGGCTACACCTTC. The V and J genes are TRBV27 and TRBJ1-2; TRBD1 agrees at 7 bases. CDR3 length: 14 amino acids. After removal of 4 bases from V and 6 bases from J, the junction contained 8 bases not matched to a gene. Germline-derived CDR1 and CDR2 are MNHEY and SMNVEV (reference sequence).

The gene calls are TRBV18 and TRBJ1-3; D not certain. CDR3 length: 13 residues. CDR1 is KGHSH and CDR2 is LQKENI in the germline V gene. Trimming stripped 8 bases from V and 0 bases from J, with 8 bases between. The CDR3 reads CASARDSGNTIYF. DNA of the CDR3: TGTGCCAGCGCCCGGGACTCTGGAAACACCATATATTTT.

V usage is TRBV27 and J usage is TRBJ2-1, with D perhaps TRBD2 (6 bases). V lost 2 bases, J lost 0 bases, and 11 bases lay in between. The CDR3 loop spans 16 amino acids. The germline V gene encodes CDR1 MNHEY and CDR2 SMNVEV (reference sequence). CDR3 bases: TGTGCCAGCAGTTTAAGAGTGACTAGCTCCTACAATGAGCAGTTCTTC. Protein: CASSLRVTSSYNEQFF.

This rearrangement joins TRBV5-1 to TRBJ2-2, with a tentative D call TRBD2 (5 bases). The CDR3 contains 15 residues. Trimming removed 0 bases at V and 5 bases at J, with 11 bases between. CDR1 and CDR2 from the germline V gene are SGHRS and YFSETQ. The CDR3 loop is CASSLGGRQTGELFF. The CDR3, as DNA: TGCGCCAGCAGCTTGGGAGGGCGGCAAACCGGGGAGCTGTTTTTT.

The CDR3 sequence: CASSATGSRIEKLFF. The CDR3 DNA sequence: TGTGCCAGCAGCGCCACCGGGTCAAGAATAGAAAAACTGTTTTTT. V is TRBV7-8 and J is TRBJ1-4; D unclear. With 5 bases removed from V and 8 bases from J, the gap between germline ends came to 18 bases. The CDR3 sequence is 15 residues long. CDR1 SGHVS and CDR2 FQNEAQ come from the germline V gene.

This chain links TRBV19 with TRBJ1-5; 9 nucleotides agree with TRBD1. The germline gives CDR1 LNHDA, CDR2 SQIVND (reference sequence). V lost 6 bases to trimming and J lost 2 bases; unmatched junction nucleotides: 5. This CDR3 has 15 residues. CDR3 sequence reads: CASRGGQGGNQPQHF. The CDR3 DNA reads TGTGCCAGTAGAGGGGGACAGGGCGGCAATCAGCCCCAGCATTTT.

This chain connects TRBV18 to TRBJ2-3, with TRBD2 matching 8 bases. CDR1 and CDR2 (germline): KGHSH, LQKENI. With V trimmed by 1 base and J by 3 bases, 3 bases remained unmatched. The CDR3 length is 15 residues. The CDR3 DNA sequence: TGTGCCAGCTCACCACTTCCTAGCGGGACAGATACGCAGTATTTT. Translated, it gives CASSPLPSGTDTQYF.

V gene TRBV29-1 combines with J gene TRBJ1-2, with 8 bases that match TRBD1. CDR3 length: 14 amino acids. CDR1 and CDR2 (germline): SQVTM, ANQGSEA. The V gene end was trimmed by 1 base and the J gene end by 4 bases; junction bases not matched to a gene: 5. As DNA, the CDR3 is TGCAGCGTTGAAGGGACAGGGTATACCTATGGCTACACCTTC. Translated, it gives CSVEGTGYTYGYTF.

The gene calls are TRBV10-3 and TRBJ1-1; possible D gene TRBD1, 5 bases. Germline CDR1 and CDR2: ENHRY and SYGVKD. V lost 8 bases and J 10 bases, leaving 17 bases between the germline ends. The length of the CDR3 is 12 residues. CDR3: CAIRDSSEGAFF. CDR3 coding DNA: TGTGCCATCCGGGACTCCAGCGAAGGAGCTTTCTTT.

This rearrangement joins TRBV7-3 to TRBJ2-3, with a weak D call TRBD1 (6 bases). CDR1 is SGHTA and CDR2 is FQGTGA in the germline V gene. The CDR3 has 14 amino acids. Trimming cost V 5 bases and J 4 bases, with 13 bases left between them. For the CDR3, the DNA is TGTGCCAGCAGCCAACTGGCAGGGGCAGATACGCAGTATTTT. This translates into CASSQLAGADTQYF.

The chain has TRBV7-2 and TRBJ1-2, with 7 bases fitting TRBD1. This CDR3 comprises 15 residues. The germline V gene encodes CDR1 SGHTA and CDR2 FQGNSA. Losses at the gene ends were 1 base for V and 4 bases for J; bases not matched to a gene: 6. The CDR3 here is CASSLGTGVGYGYTF. The CDR3 DNA is TGTGCCAGCAGCTTAGGGACAGGTGTGGGCTATGGCTACACCTTC.

V is TRBV5-1 and J is TRBJ1-1, with TRBD1 matching over 8 bases. The J segment lost 1 base and the V segment lost 0 bases, leaving 5 bases of the junction unmatched. Germline loops: CDR1 SGHRS, CDR2 YFSETQ. The CDR3 sequence is 16 residues long. CDR3 in DNA: TGCGCCAGCAGCTTGGAGCAGGGGGCGTCGAACACTGAAGCTTTCTTT. This translates into CASSLEQGASNTEAFF.

This chain connects TRBV5-1 to TRBJ2-1; 13 positions match TRBD2. Germline loops: CDR1 SGHRS, CDR2 YFSETQ. V lost 4 bases to trimming and J lost 7 bases; unmatched junction nucleotides: 5. The CDR3 extends over 15 amino acids. CDR3 region: CASSGGLAGFNEQFF. The CDR3 DNA sequence: TGCGCCAGCAGCGGGGGACTAGCGGGGTTTAATGAGCAGTTCTTC.

The genes are TRBV2 and TRBJ1-2; 7 positions match TRBD1. Germline CDR1 is SNHLY and CDR2 is FYNNEI. The J segment lost 4 bases and the V segment lost 6 bases, leaving 11 bases of the junction unmatched. CDR3 length equals 15 residues. CDR3 bases: TGTGCCAGCAGCGCGACAGGGACCCATCGCTATGGCTACACCTTC. Encoded protein: CASSATGTHRYGYTF.